Following are 28 T cell receptor beta chains from one sample sequenced in a study of T cell responses to AZD1222 COVID-19 vaccine. Repertoires were generated with immunoSEQ multiplex PCR, while TCRdb's copy carries only in-frame clones and drops some. Here the sample spans roughly 160,000 clones, 92% being singletons. This specimen consisted of peripheral blood, obtained 28 days after the second AZD1222 dose. The origin of the receptors is an adult who received the AZD1222 COVID-19 vaccine.

The rearrangement joins TRBV9 to TRBJ2-5; D not resolved. V lost 0 bases to trimming and J lost 5 bases, with 5 bases between them. The CDR3 runs 12 residues. Per the germline V gene, CDR1 is SGDLS and CDR2 is YYNGEE. The CDR3 sequence: CASSVEAETQYF. The CDR3 region has the DNA TGTGCCAGCAGCGTAGAAGCGGAGACCCAGTACTTC.

The V call is TRBV4-2, the J call TRBJ1-1; D is perhaps TRBD1 (5 bases). The V end was cut by 4 bases, the J end by 0 bases, with 9 bases between. Germline V gene data show CDR1 as LGHNA and CDR2 as YNFKEQ. The CDR3 covers 14 residues. The chain's CDR3 is CASSPGGVNTEAFF. CDR3 coding DNA: TGTGCCAGCAGCCCCGGAGGGGTGAACACTGAAGCTTTCTTT.

The chain links TRBV18 to TRBJ1-1, with 8 bases that match TRBD1. J lost 0 bases, V lost 6 bases, and 6 bases had no gene match. CDR1 is KGHSH, CDR2 LQKENI, per germline. CDR3 size: 15 residues. The CDR3 sequence: CASSQLTGVNTEAFF. DNA of the CDR3: TGTGCCAGCTCCCAATTGACAGGGGTGAACACTGAAGCTTTCTTT.

This chain joins TRBV7-9 and TRBJ1-2; D is possibly TRBD1 (5 bases). The V and J ends lost 8 bases and 8 bases respectively, with 21 bases between them. The CDR3 is 14 residues long. Germline V CDR1 and CDR2: SEHNR, FQNEAQ (reference sequence). The CDR3, as DNA: TGTGCCAGCCTCCTGCTGGGCCTCGGGGGAGGCTACACCTTC. Residues: CASLLLGLGGGYTF.

The chain uses TRBV19 and TRBJ1-2; D remains unclear. The CDR3 loop spans 15 amino acids. V shed 4 bases and J shed 10 bases, with 22 bases lying between them. CDR1 LNHDA and CDR2 SQIVND come from the germline V gene (reference sequence). In DNA, the CDR3 is TGTGCCAGTAGTACCCCTCCCCCCCAGAAATACGACTACACCTTC. Residues: CASSTPPPQKYDYTF.

This chain uses TRBV6-5 with TRBJ2-1, with D perhaps matching TRBD1 or TRBD2 (5 bases each). This CDR3 spans 12 amino acids. Per the germline V gene, CDR1 is MNHEY and CDR2 is SVGAGI. Trimming stripped 1 base from V and 7 bases from J, with 5 bases between. The DNA of the CDR3 is TGTGCCAGCAGTTACTGGGGGAATGAGCAGTTCTTC. Protein: CASSYWGNEQFF.

V is TRBV6-2 or TRBV6-3 and J is TRBJ2-7, with a weak D call TRBD1 (5 bases). CDR3 size: 14 residues. Germline CDR1 reads MNHEY; CDR2 reads SVGEGT. V lost 6 bases, J lost 2 bases, and 14 bases lay in between. CDR3 in amino acids: CASSPDRKPYEQYF. The CDR3 bases are TGTGCCAGCAGCCCCGACAGAAAGCCCTACGAGCAGTACTTC.

V and J are TRBV29-1 and TRBJ2-1; D possibly corresponds to TRBD2 (7 bases). The CDR3 loop spans 14 amino acids. Trimming pared 3 bases from V and 2 bases from J, leaving 11 bases between. The germline gives CDR1 SQVTM, CDR2 ANQGSEA. CDR3 protein: CSVEGGDTYNEQFF. CDR3 coding DNA: TGCAGCGTTGAGGGAGGGGACACCTACAATGAGCAGTTCTTC.

CDR3 residues: CASTRGGWENTIYF. For the CDR3, the DNA is TGTGCCAGCACCCGGGGGGGTTGGGAAAACACCATATATTTT. J is TRBJ1-3 and V is TRBV6-5; tentative D call: TRBD1 (5 bases). The CDR3 is 14 amino acids. Germline V CDR1 and CDR2: MNHEY, SVGAGI. Deletions cut 7 bases from V and 6 bases from J, with 16 bases between.

The chain joins TRBV5-1 to TRBJ2-3; 10 bases are a match to TRBD2. V shed 0 bases and J 1 base; nucleotides not matched to a gene: 5. The CDR3 runs 17 residues. The germline CDR1 and CDR2 sequences are SGHRS and YFSETQ. CDR3 DNA: TGCGCCAGCAGCTTGGGCCCTACTAGCGGGGGCACAGATACGCAGTATTTT. Translating it yields CASSLGPTSGGTDTQYF. Drawing the rest from reference TRBV5-1 and TRBJ2-3, the complete variable domain is KAGVTQTPRYLIKTRGQQVTLSCSPISGHRSVSWYQQTPGQGLQFLFEYFSETQRNKGNFPGRFSGRQFSNSRSEMNVSTLELGDSALYLCASSLGPTSGGTDTQYFGPGTRLTVL.

This chain connects TRBV6-5 to TRBJ1-2; maybe TRBD1 (5 bases). Trimming took off 7 bases at V and 0 bases at J, with 15 bases between the two ends. Germline V gene sequence: CDR1 MNHEY, CDR2 SVGAGI. This CDR3 has 15 amino acids. CDR3 in amino acids: CASTWGSLANYGYTF. CDR3 nucleotides: TGTGCCAGCACCTGGGGCTCTTTAGCTAACTATGGCTACACCTTC.

V usage is TRBV28 and J usage is TRBJ2-7; no clear D gene. This CDR3 has 14 residues. The V gene's germline CDR1 is MDHEN and CDR2 SYDVKM. V was cut by 3 bases and J by 3 bases, with 12 bases left in between. CDR3 loop: CASSFSRSNYEQYF. In nucleotides, the CDR3 is TGTGCCAGCAGTTTTTCTCGCTCAAACTACGAGCAGTACTTC.

The chain's CDR3 is CASSPRLLRETQYF. The CDR3 nucleotides read TGTGCCAGCAGTCCCCGTTTGTTGCGTGAGACCCAGTACTTC. The chain links TRBV28 to TRBJ2-5, with D unresolved. The germline gives CDR1 MDHEN, CDR2 SYDVKM. Trimming left V 5 bases short and J 5 bases short, with 15 bases between. The CDR3 extends over 14 amino acids.

This chain uses TRBV7-9 with TRBJ1-2; D unclear. CDR1 and CDR2 (germline): SEHNR, FQNEAQ (reference sequence). Trimming left V 5 bases short and J 6 bases short, with 10 bases between. There are 12 residues in the CDR3. The CDR3 DNA is TGTGCCAGCAGCCCATGGCAAAATGGCTACACCTTC. It codes for CASSPWQNGYTF.

The chain links TRBV28 to TRBJ2-1; 8 bases align to TRBD2. The CDR3 loop spans 15 amino acids. Losses at the gene ends were 4 bases for V and 5 bases for J; bases not matched to a gene: 7. The germline CDR1 and CDR2 sequences are MDHEN and SYDVKM. CDR3 DNA: TGTGCCAGCAGTTGGGTTAGCGGGATCGACAATGAGCAGTTCTTC. This sequence encodes CASSWVSGIDNEQFF.

The chain is built from TRBV3-1 (or the pseudogene TRBV3-2) and TRBJ1-3; a weak D match, TRBD1 (5 bases). There are 17 residues in the CDR3. Per the germline V gene, CDR1 is LGHDT and CDR2 is YNNKEL (reference sequence). V was shortened by 1 base and J by 0 bases, with 13 bases between the two germline ends. For the CDR3, the DNA is TGTGCCAGCAGCCAAGGGCAGGGCCGATACTCTGGAAACACCATATATTTT. Translating gives CASSQGQGRYSGNTIYF.

The chain combines TRBV19 with TRBJ2-6; D remains unclear. This CDR3 has 15 amino acids. Germline V gives CDR1 LNHDA, CDR2 SQIVND (reference sequence). V was clipped by 1 base and J by 0 bases, with 4 bases between them. This CDR3 is CASSIGGSGANVLTF. For the CDR3, the DNA is TGTGCCAGTAGTATAGGGGGCTCTGGGGCCAACGTCCTGACTTTC. Using reference TRBV19 and TRBJ2-6 for the parts outside the CDR3, the full variable domain is DGGITQSPKYLFRKEGQNVTLSCEQNLNHDAMYWYRQDPGQGLRLIYYSQIVNDFQKGDIAEGYSVSREKKESFPLTVTSAQKNPTAFYLCASSIGGSGANVLTFGAGSRLTVL.

A word on this clone: Since the CDR3 does not end with the conserved phenylalanine or tryptophan, this likely comes from a read error. It is unclear where the CDR3 begins or ends on the DNA, so no DNA is shown, and the CDR3 is as TCRdb lists it. V is TRBV20-1 and J is TRBJ1-1. Germline assignment: CDR1 DFQATT and CDR2 SNEGSKA (reference sequence). The CDR3 is 11 amino acids in total, end residues counted. This chain's CDR3 is CSAMAGWGCLV.

This clone has a single count. The chain carries TRBV14 and TRBJ2-2; the D is unclear. CDR3 length: 13 residues. Germline V gives CDR1 SGHDN, CDR2 FVKESK. Trimming left V 4 bases short and J 6 bases short, with 9 bases between. The CDR3 coding sequence is TGTGCCAGCAGCCGTGACCTCCCCGGGGAGCTGTTTTTT. Translation: CASSRDLPGELFF.

V is TRBV14 and J is TRBJ1-6, with D possibly TRBD1 on 5 matching bases. The CDR3 totals 16 residues. Per germline, CDR1 SGHDN and CDR2 FVKESK. Deletions cut 1 base from V and 5 bases from J, with 12 bases between. CDR3 amino acids: CASSQVFGDHNSPLHF. Here the CDR3 DNA reads TGTGCCAGCAGCCAAGTTTTTGGGGACCATAATTCACCCCTCCACTTT.

The CDR3 nucleotides read TGTGCCAGCAGCCAAGTGGAGGATTTCACCTTC. The encoded protein is CASSQVEDFTF. This chain links TRBV14 with TRBJ1-2; the D is unclear. The germline CDR1 and CDR2 sequences are SGHDN and FVKESK. CDR3 length: 11 amino acids. V lost 1 base and J lost 13, with 10 bases in between. The full variable domain, in which reference TRBV14 and TRBJ1-2 provide the parts outside the CDR3, is EAGVTQFPSHSVIEKGQTVTLRCDPISGHDNLYWYRRVMGKEIKFLLHFVKESKQDESGMPNNRFLAERTGGTYSTLKVQPAELEDSGVYFCASSQVEDFTFGSGTRLTVV.

CDR3: CASSYSAGRLDYEQYF. In nucleotides, the CDR3 is TGTGCCAGCAGTTACTCAGCTGGACGGCTAGACTACGAGCAGTACTTC. This sequence joins TRBV6-2 or TRBV6-3 and TRBJ2-7; D not resolved. V dropped 0 bases and J dropped 3 bases, with 15 bases sitting between them. CDR3 size: 16 residues. CDR1 and CDR2 (germline): MNHEY, SVGEGT.

The rearrangement joins TRBV19 to TRBJ1-1; TRBD1 matches 8 bases. Trimming cost V 5 bases and J 4 bases; bases outside gene matches: 6. This CDR3 contains 14 residues. The germline CDR1 and CDR2 sequences are LNHDA and SQIVND (reference sequence). In DNA, the CDR3 is TGTGCCAGTAGTCACCAGGGGGCCTCCACTGAAGCTTTCTTT. As protein: CASSHQGASTEAFF.

V and J are TRBV3-1 (or the pseudogene TRBV3-2) and TRBJ2-5, with 11 nucleotides matching TRBD2. From germline, CDR1 is LGHDT and CDR2 YNNKEL (reference sequence). This CDR3 has 15 residues. V shed 4 bases, J shed 5 bases, and the junction held 6 bases outside the gene matches. CDR3 nucleotides: TGTGCCAGCAGCCCCTTAGCGGGGGGGCGGGAGACCCAGTACTTC. As protein: CASSPLAGGRETQYF.

The rearrangement uses TRBV18 and TRBJ1-2; D is possibly TRBD1 (5 bases). Germline V gene data show CDR1 as KGHSH and CDR2 as LQKENI. The length of the CDR3 is 15 residues. V was cut by 3 bases and J by 2 bases, with 13 bases left in between. CDR3 protein: CASSPGTATNYGYTF. The CDR3 DNA reads TGTGCCAGCTCACCTGGGACGGCAACCAACTATGGCTACACCTTC.

This chain connects TRBV19 to TRBJ1-5, with D hard to call. V was clipped by 1 base and J by 0 bases, with 13 bases between them. The CDR3 contains 17 residues. Germline values: CDR1 LNHDA, CDR2 SQIVND (reference sequence). CDR3 sequence reads: CASSIVKADNSNQPQHF. For the CDR3, the DNA is TGTGCCAGTAGTATAGTAAAGGCAGACAATAGCAATCAGCCCCAGCATTTT.

This rearrangement joins TRBV27 to TRBJ2-2; TRBD2 aligns across 7 bases. The CDR3 is 16 residues long. Germline V gene data show CDR1 as MNHEY and CDR2 as SMNVEV (reference sequence). V lost 5 bases and J lost 2; bases outside the gene matches: 8. Written as DNA, the CDR3 is TGTGCCAGCAGTCTCCAGCGGGGCTTCAACACCGGGGAGCTGTTTTTT. Its translation: CASSLQRGFNTGELFF.

The rearrangement links TRBV28 to TRBJ1-1, with 9 nucleotides matching TRBD1. Germline CDR1 and CDR2: MDHEN and SYDVKM. The CDR3 length is 17 residues. V was pared by 5 bases and J by 4 bases, with 14 bases of the junction left unmatched. CDR3: CASSPQKIGQGSTEAFF. The CDR3 coding sequence is TGTGCCAGCAGTCCCCAGAAGATTGGACAGGGGAGCACTGAAGCTTTCTTT.